This record looks at one T cell receptor (beta chain) sequence and its context. Its antigen is unknown. The CDR3 runs 13 residues. Germline CDR1 and CDR2: SGHDT and YYEEEE. Trimming stripped 4 bases from V and 1 base from J, with 8 bases between. This specimen belongs to a study of Ad26.COV2.S vaccination and SARS-CoV-2 variants. Sequenced by immunoSEQ multiplex PCR; TCRdb stores in-frame clones only, minus some. Here the sample spans about 98,000 clones, over 70% being singletons. The study, taken as a whole, reports: Researchers reported similar non-spike TCR breadth in vaccine and placebo recipients. Substantial post-vaccination breadth of spike-specific CD8+ and CD4+ T cell responses was reported.

J is TRBJ1-1 and V is TRBV5-6, with D unresolved. Sequenced material: peripheral blood, taken after recovery from COVID-19. The TCR comes from a human donor who had recovered from COVID-19. Here the CDR3 reads CASSPQWNTEAFF. In DNA, the CDR3 is TGTGCCAGCAGCCCCCAGTGGAACACTGAAGCTTTCTTT.